This T cell receptor (beta chain) came from a study of blood T cell repertoires in COVID-19. Whole-study context: Samples representing acute and convalescent COVID-19 were sourced from the United States, Italy and Spain. From T cells, B-cell-depleted T cells, or PBMCs came the material, which was cDNA or gDNA.

Profiled with immunoSEQ multiplex PCR; TCRdb holds only in-frame clones, not every one. Here the sample spans around 300,000 clones, about nine tenths being singletons. The CDR3 covers 14 residues. Germline CDR1 reads MNHEY; CDR2 reads SMNVEV (reference sequence). V was cut by 5 bases and J by 4 bases, with 14 bases left in between. The sample comprised peripheral blood. The chain has TRBV27 and TRBJ1-1; tentatively, D is TRBD1 (5 bases). The receptor comes from a woman aged 45-65 years with COVID-19, enrolled during active disease. CDR3 bases: TGTGCCAGCAGTCTAAGGGGTCCTAGCACTGAAGCTTTCTTT. Amino acids: CASSLRGPSTEAFF.